A selection of T cell receptor beta chains follows, all from one sample in a study of identical twins. Each CDR3 protein is one row after TCRdb ran MiXCR on the 5' RACE reads. The repertoire holds about 210,000 distinct CDR3 sequences, with less than 9.5% as singletons. What was sequenced was memory (CD45RO+) T cells sorted from blood. Receptors originate from a woman aged 18 to 35 in good health. CDR3s include the opening cysteine and the closing phenylalanine or tryptophan. A D gene is named only where the DNA matches it firmly. A row's size may be missing; if present it is once, few, many or a size class.

TRBD1	TRBV29-1	few	TRBJ1-1	TGCAGCGCTTCCGGGACAGGGATTAACACTGAAGCTTTCTTT	CSASGTGINTEAFF
-	TRBV10-3	-	TRBJ1-6	TGTGCCATCAGTGAGTCCACATATAATTCACCCCTCCACTTT	CAISESTYNSPLHF
-	TRBV11-1	few	TRBJ1-3	TGTGCCAGCAGCCCACAACAGGAGAACACCATATATTTT	CASSPQQENTIYF
-	TRBV6-2/TRBV6-3	-	TRBJ2-7	TGTGCCAGCAGTCCTAGAGGAGTCTCCTACGAGCAGTACTTC	CASSPRGVSYEQYF
-	TRBV20-1	few	TRBJ2-3	TGCAGTTGGGACCAGTTCACAGATACGCAGTATTTT	CSWDQFTDTQYF
-	TRBV6-5	few	TRBJ2-7	TGTGCCAGCAGTTACGGTGGGTACACCTCCTACGAGCAGTACTTC	CASSYGGYTSYEQYF
-	TRBV6-6	-	TRBJ2-2	TGTGCCAGCAAAGTTAACACCGGGGAGCTGTTTTTT	CASKVNTGELFF
-	TRBV12-3/TRBV12-4	many	TRBJ2-1	-	CASSFVLVGDDEQFF
TRBD2	TRBV30	-	TRBJ2-1	TGTGCCTTCGGACTAGCGGGAACCTACAATGAGCAGTTCTTC	CAFGLAGTYNEQFF
TRBD1	TRBV5-1	-	TRBJ2-3	TGCGCCAGCAGCTGGGGACAGGGGGGAAGCACAGATACGCAGTATTTT	CASSWGQGGSTDTQYF
-	TRBV12-3/TRBV12-4	-	TRBJ1-1	TGTGCCAGCAGTTTAGTAGGGACTGAAGCTTTCTTT	CASSLVGTEAFF
TRBD1	TRBV5-1	many	TRBJ1-1	TGCGCCAGCAGCCCGACAGGGTCCACTGAAGCTTTCTTT	CASSPTGSTEAFF
-	TRBV9	few	TRBJ1-4	TGTGCCAGCAGCGTAGCTAGGGCAGCAACTAATGAAAAACTGTTTTTT	CASSVARAATNEKLFF
-	TRBV7-8	many	TRBJ2-4	TGTGCCAGCAGCCTATCAATATTCCAAAACATTCAGTACTTC	CASSLSIFQNIQYF
TRBD2	TRBV3-1	few	TRBJ2-7	TGTGCCAGCAGCCAAGAAATCGCGGGGGGGCCCGGGCAGTACTTC	CASSQEIAGGPGQYF
-	TRBV11-2	-	TRBJ2-7	TGTGCCAGCAGCTTATGGCAGGGAGAATCCGGCTACGAGCAGTACTTC	CASSLWQGESGYEQYF
-	TRBV25-1	-	TRBJ2-3	TGTGCCAGCAGTGAGGCAGGGGAGACAGATACGCAGTATTTT	CASSEAGETDTQYF
-	TRBV3-1	-	TRBJ2-1	TGTGCCAGCAGCCCAACTGGACAGGAGCAGTTCTTC	CASSPTGQEQFF
-	TRBV3-1	-	TRBJ1-1	TGTGCCAGCAGCCAAGGGGGGCGGGACACTGAAGCTTTCTTT	CASSQGGRDTEAFF
-	TRBV12-3/TRBV12-4	few	TRBJ2-2	TGTGCCAGCAGTGAGGGACTTAACACCGGGGAGCTGTTTTTT	CASSEGLNTGELFF
-	TRBV5-1	many	TRBJ1-4	TGCGCCAGCAGCTTCGACATCTATGAAAAACTGTTTTTT	CASSFDIYEKLFF
-	TRBV12-3/TRBV12-4	few	TRBJ2-6	TGTGCCAGCAGTCTGGACGCTAACGCTGGGGCCAACGTCCTGACTTTC	CASSLDANAGANVLTF
TRBD2	TRBV20-1	many	TRBJ2-3	TGCAGTGCTAGGACTAGCGGGGGCACAGATACGCAGTATTTT	CSARTSGGTDTQYF
-	TRBV5-5	-	TRBJ2-1	TGTGCCAGCAGCTTGGTCTTAGGACGGATCTCCTACAATGAGCAGTTCTTC	CASSLVLGRISYNEQFF
TRBD2	TRBV20-1	few	TRBJ2-3	TGCAGTGCTAAGGGACTAGCGGGAGGAGGAGATACGCAGTATTTT	CSAKGLAGGGDTQYF
-	TRBV10-3	-	TRBJ2-1	TGTGCCATCAGTGGGGGGGCTGAGCAGTTCTTC	CAISGGAEQFF
-	TRBV20-1	-	TRBJ2-7	TGCAGTGCTGGGGACCATTTGAGCTCCTACGAGCAGTACTTC	CSAGDHLSSYEQYF
TRBD1	TRBV20-1	-	TRBJ2-2	TGCAGTGCTAGAGATCGGAATTTTGGACAGGGGACGGCCGGGGAGCTGTTTTTT	CSARDRNFGQGTAGELFF
TRBD1	TRBV7-9	once	TRBJ2-7	TGTGCCAGCAGCTTAGGCGGACAGGGCTACGAGCAGTACTTC	CASSLGGQGYEQYF
-	TRBV5-1	many	TRBJ2-1	TGCGCCAGCAGCCTGGAGACCTACAATGAGCAGTTCTTC	CASSLETYNEQFF
TRBD1	TRBV7-9	few	TRBJ2-7	TGTGCCAGCAGCCCCGGACAGGGGGCGACCTACGAGCAGTACTTC	CASSPGQGATYEQYF
TRBD2	TRBV4-3	many	TRBJ2-7	TGCGCCAGCAGCCAAGATCTATCGGTAGCGGGCGACGAGCAGTACTTC	CASSQDLSVAGDEQYF
TRBD1	TRBV5-1	-	TRBJ1-1	TGCGCCAGCACCCAGGGGGGACAGCAGACTCATGAAGCTTTCTTT	CASTQGGQQTHEAFF
-	TRBV7-2	few	TRBJ1-2	TGTGCCAGCAGCCCGGATACAGTAATAGGCGGCTACACCTTC	CASSPDTVIGGYTF
-	TRBV5-5	-	TRBJ1-1	TGTGCCAGCAGCCGTGGTCAGGGGAACACTGAAGCTTTCTTT	CASSRGQGNTEAFF
-	TRBV2	few	TRBJ1-2	TGTGCCAGCGGGGGGGAGTCCTCTCTTGGCTACACCTTC	CASGGESSLGYTF
-	TRBV29-1	-	TRBJ1-1	TGCAGCAAATCGTTCCTAGCGACTGGGACTGAAGCTTTCTTT	CSKSFLATGTEAFF
TRBD1	TRBV29-1	few	TRBJ1-1	TGCAGCGGCCACAGGGGGTTGAACACTGAAGCTTTCTTT	CSGHRGLNTEAFF
-	TRBV7-9	-	TRBJ1-1	TGTGCCAGCAGCTTAGCGGAGGCGAACACTGAAGCTTTCTTT	CASSLAEANTEAFF
TRBD2	TRBV11-2	many	TRBJ2-1	TGTGCCAGCAGCTCTACTAGCGGGTCCCACAATGAGCAGTTCTTC	CASSSTSGSHNEQFF
TRBD1	TRBV9	few	TRBJ1-6	TGTGCCAGCAGCGTAGGACAGGGGGTCTATAATTCACCCCTCCACTTT	CASSVGQGVYNSPLHF
-	TRBV12-3/TRBV12-4	-	TRBJ2-7	TGTGCCAGCAGCTTAAGCGCTTGGCAGTACTTC	CASSLSAWQYF
TRBD2	TRBV29-1	-	TRBJ2-7	TGCAGCGTTGGCAGGCTAGCGGGAGACGAGCAGTACTTC	CSVGRLAGDEQYF
-	TRBV12-3/TRBV12-4	many	TRBJ1-1	TGTGCCAGCAGTTTAGACCCCACTGAAGCTTTCTTT	CASSLDPTEAFF
-	TRBV20-1	few	TRBJ2-1	TGCAGTGCTAGAGATCTGGGGGTCTCCTACAATGAGCAGTTCTTC	CSARDLGVSYNEQFF
-	TRBV7-2	-	TRBJ2-3	TGTGCCAGCAGCTCGCGGTACGGGGGCTCAGATACGCAGTATTTT	CASSSRYGGSDTQYF
-	TRBV5-1	many	TRBJ2-7	TGCGCCAGCAACACCAAACGGAAGCAGTACTTC	CASNTKRKQYF
TRBD2	TRBV3-1	many	TRBJ2-1	TGTGCCAGCAGCCAAGTTGTGACAGCGGGAGGGAAGAATGAGCAGTTCTTC	CASSQVVTAGGKNEQFF
-	TRBV20-1	many	TRBJ1-1	TGCAGTGCCCCCCCACGGCAGGTGGGGACTGAAGCTTTCTTT	CSAPPRQVGTEAFF